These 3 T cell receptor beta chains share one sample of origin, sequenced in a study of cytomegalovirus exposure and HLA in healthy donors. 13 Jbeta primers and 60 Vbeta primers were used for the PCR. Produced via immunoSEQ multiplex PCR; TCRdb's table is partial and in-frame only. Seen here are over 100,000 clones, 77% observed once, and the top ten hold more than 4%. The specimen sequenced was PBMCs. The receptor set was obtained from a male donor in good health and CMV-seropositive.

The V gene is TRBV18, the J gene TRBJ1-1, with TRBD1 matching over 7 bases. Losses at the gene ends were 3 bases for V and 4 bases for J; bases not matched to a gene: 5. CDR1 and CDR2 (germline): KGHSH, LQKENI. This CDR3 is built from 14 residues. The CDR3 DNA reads TGTGCCAGCTCACCGACAGGGTTCGGCACTGAAGCTTTCTTT. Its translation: CASSPTGFGTEAFF.

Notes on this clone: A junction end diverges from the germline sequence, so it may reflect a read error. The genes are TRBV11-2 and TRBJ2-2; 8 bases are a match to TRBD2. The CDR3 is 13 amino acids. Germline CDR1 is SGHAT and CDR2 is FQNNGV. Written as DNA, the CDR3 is TGTGCCAGCAGCCGCGGGGGGCACCGGGGAGCTGTTTTT. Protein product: CASSRGGHRGAVF.

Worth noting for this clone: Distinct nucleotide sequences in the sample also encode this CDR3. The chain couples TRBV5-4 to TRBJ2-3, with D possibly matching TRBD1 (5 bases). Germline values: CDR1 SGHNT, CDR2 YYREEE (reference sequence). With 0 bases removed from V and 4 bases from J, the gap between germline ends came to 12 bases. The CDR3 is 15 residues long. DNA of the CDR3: TGTGCCAGCAGCTTGGGGACACCAAAGTCAGATACGCAGTATTTT. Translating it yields CASSLGTPKSDTQYF.